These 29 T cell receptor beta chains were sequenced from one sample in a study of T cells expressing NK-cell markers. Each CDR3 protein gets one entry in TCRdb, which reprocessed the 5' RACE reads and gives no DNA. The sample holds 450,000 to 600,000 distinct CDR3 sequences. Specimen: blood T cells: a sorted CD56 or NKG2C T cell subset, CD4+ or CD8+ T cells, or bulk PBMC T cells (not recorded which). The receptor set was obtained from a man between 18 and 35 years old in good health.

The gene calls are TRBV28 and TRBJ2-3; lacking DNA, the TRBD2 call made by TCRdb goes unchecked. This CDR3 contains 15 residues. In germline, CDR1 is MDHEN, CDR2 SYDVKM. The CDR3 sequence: CASSLNVGDTDTQYF. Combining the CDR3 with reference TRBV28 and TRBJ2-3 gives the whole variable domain DVKVTQSSRYLVKRTGEKVFLECVQDMDHENMFWYRQDPGLGLRLIYFSYDVKMKEKGDIPEGYSVSREKKERFSLILESASTNQTSMYLCASSLNVGDTDTQYFGPGTRLTVL.

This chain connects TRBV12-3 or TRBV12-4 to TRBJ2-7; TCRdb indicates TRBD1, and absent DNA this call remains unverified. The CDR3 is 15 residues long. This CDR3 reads CASTLTDRGIYEQYF.

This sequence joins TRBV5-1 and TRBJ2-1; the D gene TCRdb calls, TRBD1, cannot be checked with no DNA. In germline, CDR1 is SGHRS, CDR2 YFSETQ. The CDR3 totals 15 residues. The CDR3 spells CASSLQGAVLHEQFF. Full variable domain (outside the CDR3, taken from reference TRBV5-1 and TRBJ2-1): KAGVTQTPRYLIKTRGQQVTLSCSPISGHRSVSWYQQTPGQGLQFLFEYFSETQRNKGNFPGRFSGRQFSNSRSEMNVSTLELGDSALYLCASSLQGAVLHEQFFGPGTRLTVL.

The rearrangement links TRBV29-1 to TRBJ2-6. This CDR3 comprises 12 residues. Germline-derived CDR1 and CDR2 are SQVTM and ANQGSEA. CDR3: CSALSGANVLTF.

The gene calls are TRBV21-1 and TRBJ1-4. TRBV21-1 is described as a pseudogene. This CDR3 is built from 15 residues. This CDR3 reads CASSKGRRGNEKLFF.

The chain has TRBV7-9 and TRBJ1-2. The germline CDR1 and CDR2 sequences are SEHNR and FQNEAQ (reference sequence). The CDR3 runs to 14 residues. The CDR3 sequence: CASGRTEKIYGYTF. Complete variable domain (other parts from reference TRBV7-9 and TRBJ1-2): DTGVSQNPRHKITKRGQNVTFRCDPISEHNRLYWYRQTLGQGPEFLTYFQNEAQLEKSRLLSDRFSAERPKGSFSTLEIQRTEQGDSAMYLCASGRTEKIYGYTFGSGTRLTVV.

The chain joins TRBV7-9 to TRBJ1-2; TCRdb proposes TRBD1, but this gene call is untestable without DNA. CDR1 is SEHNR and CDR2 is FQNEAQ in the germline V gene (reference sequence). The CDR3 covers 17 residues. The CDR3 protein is CASSLVTGPHPPYGYTF.

The CDR3 here is CSARWDRGPETQYF. V and J are TRBV20-1 and TRBJ2-5; TCRdb's D gene call, TRBD1, goes unchecked for lack of DNA. CDR3 length: 14 residues. Germline CDR1 is DFQATT and CDR2 is SNEGSKA (reference sequence).

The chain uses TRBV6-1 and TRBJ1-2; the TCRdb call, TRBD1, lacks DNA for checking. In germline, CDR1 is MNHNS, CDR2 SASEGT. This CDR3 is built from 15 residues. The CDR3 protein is CASSEAGHRNYGYTF.

The CDR3 region is CASSQGQGANEQFF. The rearrangement links TRBV5-1 to TRBJ2-1; the TCRdb D gene call, TRBD1, has no DNA to confirm it. Per the germline V gene, CDR1 is SGHRS and CDR2 is YFSETQ. The CDR3 sequence is 14 residues long.

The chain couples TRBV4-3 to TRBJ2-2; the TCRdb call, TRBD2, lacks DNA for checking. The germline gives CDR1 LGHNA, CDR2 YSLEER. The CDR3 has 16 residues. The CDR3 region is CASSQVLTSSTGELFF.

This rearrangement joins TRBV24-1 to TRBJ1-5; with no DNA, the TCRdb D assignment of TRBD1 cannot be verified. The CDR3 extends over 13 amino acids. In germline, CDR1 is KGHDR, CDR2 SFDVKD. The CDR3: CATSATKAGAQHF.

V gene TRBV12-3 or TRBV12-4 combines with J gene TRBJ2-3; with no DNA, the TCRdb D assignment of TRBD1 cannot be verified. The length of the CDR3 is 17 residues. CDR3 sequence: CASTPGWRTGDTDTQYF.

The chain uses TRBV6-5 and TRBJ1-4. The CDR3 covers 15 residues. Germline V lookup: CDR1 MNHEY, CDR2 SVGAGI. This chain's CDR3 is CASSSYTATNEKLFF.

The CDR3 loop is CASPRSRLREMVDTQYF. The J gene is TRBJ2-3, the V gene TRBV6-1; TCRdb reports TRBD2, a call that lacks DNA to check it against. The CDR3 length is 17 residues. CDR1 is MNHNS and CDR2 is SASEGT in the germline V gene.

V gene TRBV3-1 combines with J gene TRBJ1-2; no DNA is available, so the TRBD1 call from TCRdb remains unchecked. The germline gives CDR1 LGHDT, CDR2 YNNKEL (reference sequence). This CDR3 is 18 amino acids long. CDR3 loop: CASSPTPGQIPTPLRDIF.

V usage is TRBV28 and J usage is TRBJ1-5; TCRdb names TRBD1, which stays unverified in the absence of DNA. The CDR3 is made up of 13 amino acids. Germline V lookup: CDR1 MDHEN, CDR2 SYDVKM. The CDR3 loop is CASSWTGRQPQHF.

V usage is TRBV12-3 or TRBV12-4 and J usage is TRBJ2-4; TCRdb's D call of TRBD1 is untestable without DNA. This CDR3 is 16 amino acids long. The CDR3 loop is CASRPDMGETKNIQYF.

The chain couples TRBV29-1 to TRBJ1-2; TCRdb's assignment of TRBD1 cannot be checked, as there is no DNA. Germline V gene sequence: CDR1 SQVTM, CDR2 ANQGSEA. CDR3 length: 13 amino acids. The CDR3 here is CSARDRGIYGYTF.

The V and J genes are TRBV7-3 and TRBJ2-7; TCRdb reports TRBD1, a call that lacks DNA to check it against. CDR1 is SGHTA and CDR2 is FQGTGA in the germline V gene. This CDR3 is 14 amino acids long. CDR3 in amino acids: CASSQGTGRDEQYF.

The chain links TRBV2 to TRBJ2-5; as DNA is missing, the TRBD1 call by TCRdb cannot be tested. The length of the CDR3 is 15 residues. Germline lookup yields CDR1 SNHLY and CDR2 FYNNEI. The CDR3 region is CASSVGADLQETQYF.

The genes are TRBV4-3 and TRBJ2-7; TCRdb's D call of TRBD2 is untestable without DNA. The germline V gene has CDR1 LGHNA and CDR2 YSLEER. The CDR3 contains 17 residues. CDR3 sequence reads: CASSQSRLAGGPYEQYF.

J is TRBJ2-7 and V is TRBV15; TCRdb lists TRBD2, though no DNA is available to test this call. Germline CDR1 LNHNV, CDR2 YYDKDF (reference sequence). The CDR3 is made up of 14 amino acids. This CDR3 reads CATSSRASSYEQYF.

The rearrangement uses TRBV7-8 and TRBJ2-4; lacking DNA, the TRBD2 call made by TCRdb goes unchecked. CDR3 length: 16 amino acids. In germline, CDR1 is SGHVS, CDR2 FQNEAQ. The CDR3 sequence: CASSLGPGTTRDIQYF.

CDR3 sequence reads: CSANRPGYDRAMNTEAFF. The chain combines TRBV20-1 with TRBJ1-1; the TRBD1 assignment by TCRdb is unverifiable without DNA. Germline loops: CDR1 DFQATT, CDR2 SNEGSKA (reference sequence). This CDR3 contains 18 residues.

The CDR3 is CASSLRTSSSQETQYF. The rearrangement uses TRBV7-9 and TRBJ2-5; no DNA is available, so the TRBD2 call from TCRdb remains unchecked. CDR3 length: 16 residues. Germline loops: CDR1 SEHNR, CDR2 FQNEAQ (reference sequence).

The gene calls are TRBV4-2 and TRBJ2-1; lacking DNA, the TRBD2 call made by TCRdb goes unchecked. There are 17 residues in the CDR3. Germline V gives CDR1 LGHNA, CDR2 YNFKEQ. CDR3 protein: CASSQDHTSGHYNEQFF.

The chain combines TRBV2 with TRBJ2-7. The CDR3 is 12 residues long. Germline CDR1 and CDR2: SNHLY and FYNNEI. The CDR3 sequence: CASRGTVDEQYF.

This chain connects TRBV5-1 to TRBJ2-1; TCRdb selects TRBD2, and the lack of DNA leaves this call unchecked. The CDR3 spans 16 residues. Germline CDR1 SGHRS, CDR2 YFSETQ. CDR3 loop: CASSFNPSGFNNEQFF.